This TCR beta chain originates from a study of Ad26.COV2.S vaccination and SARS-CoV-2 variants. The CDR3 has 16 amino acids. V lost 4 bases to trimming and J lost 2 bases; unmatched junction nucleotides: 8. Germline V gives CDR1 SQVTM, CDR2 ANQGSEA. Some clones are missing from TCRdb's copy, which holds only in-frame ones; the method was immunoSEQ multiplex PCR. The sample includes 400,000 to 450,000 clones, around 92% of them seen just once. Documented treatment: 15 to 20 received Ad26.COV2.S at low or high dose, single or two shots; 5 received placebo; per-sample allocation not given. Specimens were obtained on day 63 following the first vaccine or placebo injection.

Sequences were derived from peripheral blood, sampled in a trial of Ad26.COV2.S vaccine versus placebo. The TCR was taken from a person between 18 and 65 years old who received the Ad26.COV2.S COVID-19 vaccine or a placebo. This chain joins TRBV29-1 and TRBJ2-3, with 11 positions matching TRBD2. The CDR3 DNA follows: TGCAGCGTTGGCGGGTTAGCGGGGGGGGTCACAGATACGCAGTATTTT. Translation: CSVGGLAGGVTDTQYF.